The sequence of this T cell receptor (beta chain) was determined in a study of cytomegalovirus exposure and HLA in healthy donors. This clone is a singleton in its sample. No antigen is known for it. With V trimmed by 4 bases and J by 5 bases, 12 bases remained unmatched. This CDR3 is built from 16 residues. The germline V gene has CDR1 SEHNR and CDR2 FQNEAQ (reference sequence). Study-wide points: For TCR beta chains, V- and J-gene trimming was later linked to a missense DCLRE1C variant.

The PCR made use of 60 Vbeta and 13 Jbeta primers. TCRdb keeps only in-frame clones here, not all; method: immunoSEQ multiplex PCR. Seen here are about 190,000 clones, around 80% observed once, and the top ten hold roughly 6.7%. The sequence derives from a man in his forties in good health and CMV-seropositive. The sequenced sample consisted of PBMCs. This chain uses TRBV7-9 with TRBJ2-7; 9 positions match TRBD1. This chain's CDR3 is CASSYPAGQGLHEQYF. For the CDR3, the DNA is TGTGCCAGCAGCTACCCCGCGGGACAGGGTTTACACGAGCAGTACTTC.